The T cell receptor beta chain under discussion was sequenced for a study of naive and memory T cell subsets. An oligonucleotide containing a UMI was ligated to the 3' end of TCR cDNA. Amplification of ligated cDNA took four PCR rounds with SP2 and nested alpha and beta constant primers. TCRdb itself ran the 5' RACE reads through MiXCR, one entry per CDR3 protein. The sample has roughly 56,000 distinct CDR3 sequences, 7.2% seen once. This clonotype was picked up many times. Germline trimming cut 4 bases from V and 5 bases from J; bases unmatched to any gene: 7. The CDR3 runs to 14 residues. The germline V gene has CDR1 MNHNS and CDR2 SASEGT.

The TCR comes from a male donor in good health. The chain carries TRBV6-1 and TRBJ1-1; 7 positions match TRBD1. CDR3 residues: CASSGQGGRTEAFF. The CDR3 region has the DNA TGTGCCAGCAGTGGACAGGGAGGGCGGACTGAAGCTTTCTTT.